The T cell receptor (beta chain) under discussion was sequenced for a study of blood T cell repertoires in COVID-19. Study as a whole: In each case, the material was cDNA or gDNA derived from T cells, B-cell-depleted T cells, or PBMCs.

Participants, roughly 18 to 90 years old, spanned 24 US areas. Per the authors' pipeline: Amplified reference gene primers provided the basis for estimating nucleated cell counts. Produced via immunoSEQ multiplex PCR; TCRdb's table is partial and in-frame only. The DNA was the basis for D and trimming; V, J and clone size are from that table. The repertoire has some 250,000 clones, just under 90% of them found once; the top ten carry about 4%. Sample: PBMCs or T cells enriched from blood (not recorded which). This TCR was recovered from a young woman with acute COVID-19.

CDR3 sequence: CASLTPGTGFYEQYF. The CDR3 DNA follows: TGTGCCAGCCTTACACCCGGGACAGGTTTCTACGAGCAGTACTTC. The chain couples TRBV6-5 to TRBJ2-7; 8 nucleotides match TRBD1. V lost 8 bases to trimming and J lost 3 bases; unmatched junction nucleotides: 12. Looked up from germline, CDR1 is MNHEY and CDR2 is SVGAGI. This CDR3 is built from 15 residues.